This TCR beta chain was observed in a study of early T cells in non-severe SARS-CoV-2 infection. In the case of this clonotype: Its target is unknown.

Unique molecular identifiers were affixed to single, distinct cDNA molecules. One entry per CDR3 protein, called by TCRdb with MiXCR from the 5' RACE reads. The table includes 84,000 or so distinct CDR3 sequences, 14% detected once. This CDR3 has 13 residues. V dropped 6 bases and J dropped 4 bases, with 12 bases sitting between them. Study-level findings and limits: Anti-spike CD8 responses were favored by VDJdb matching, which missed private and CD4 specificities.

The chain is built from TRBV12-3 or TRBV12-4 and TRBJ1-1; D may be TRBD1 (5 bases). Sample: whole blood. The source of this sequence is an adult who was a healthcare worker with PCR-confirmed SARS-CoV-2 infection or an uninfected control (not recorded which). DNA for the CDR3: TGTGCCAGCAGCTCCTCCGGGGGCACTGAAGCTTTCTTT. It specifies CASSSSGGTEAFF.